These 14 T cell receptor beta chains share one sample of origin, sequenced in a study of T-cell memory formation after mild COVID-19. TCRdb used MiXCR to reprocess the 5' RACE reads, holding one entry per CDR3 protein. The data show roughly 550,000 distinct CDR3 sequences, with 20% seen just once and around 12% held by the top ten. Sequencing was done on a sample of PBMCs or a T cell subset sorted from them (not recorded which). The receptors were sampled from an adult woman who had mild COVID-19 (a few samples of this study predate the infection). Cell type and time point are not known.

The chain couples TRBV10-3 to TRBJ2-7; D ambiguous. Trimming left V 7 bases short and J 5 bases short, with 18 bases between. CDR1 and CDR2 from the germline V gene are ENHRY and SYGVKD. CDR3 length: 14 amino acids. CDR3 residues: CAIKRDIESNEQYF. The CDR3, as DNA: TGTGCCATCAAACGCGATATAGAGTCCAACGAGCAGTACTTC.

CDR3 bases: TGCGCCAGCAGCCAAGTGTTGGGGGGGACAGGCACTGAAGCTTTCTTT. Its protein product is CASSQVLGGTGTEAFF. The V and J genes are TRBV4-1 and TRBJ1-1; 8 bases are shared with TRBD1. The CDR3 length is 16 residues. Trimming removed 1 base from V and 4 bases from J; junction bases left unmatched: 8. Looked up from germline, CDR1 is MGHRA and CDR2 is YSYEKL.

The chain employs TRBV27 and TRBJ2-7; a possible D gene is TRBD1 (6 bases). The CDR3 contains 14 residues. Trimming cost V 5 bases and J 5 bases, with 16 bases left between them. CDR1 and CDR2 from the germline V gene are MNHEY and SMNVEV (reference sequence). The DNA of the CDR3 is TGTGCCAGCAGTCTCTCTCTCGAGGGGGACGAGCAGTACTTC. It codes for CASSLSLEGDEQYF.

This clonotype showed up just a few times. The chain uses TRBV14 and TRBJ2-7; TRBD1 aligns across 8 bases. Trimming cost V 4 bases and J 6 bases; bases outside gene matches: 11. From germline, CDR1 is SGHDN and CDR2 FVKESK. The CDR3 loop spans 15 amino acids. CDR3 sequence reads: CASSLVPLQGGEQYF. The CDR3 DNA sequence: TGTGCCAGCAGCCTCGTTCCGTTACAGGGGGGCGAGCAGTACTTC.

This clonotype showed up just a few times. J is TRBJ2-7 and V is TRBV6-6; D not resolved. V shed 6 bases and J shed 0 bases, with 15 bases lying between them. The germline CDR1 and CDR2 sequences are MNHNY and SVGAGI (reference sequence). The CDR3 has 15 residues. CDR3 DNA: TGTGCCAGCAGCCGGGCGCAGGACCGCTCCTACGAGCAGTACTTC. Amino acid sequence: CASSRAQDRSYEQYF.

This clonotype has just a few counts. As DNA, the CDR3 is TGTGCCAGCAGCCTACGGGGGGTGAGCTCCTACAATGAGCAGTTCTTC. Translated, it gives CASSLRGVSSYNEQFF. The chain employs TRBV3-1 and TRBJ2-1; TRBD2 matches 7 bases. The CDR3 contains 16 residues. Unmatched junction bases numbered 6, after V lost 4 bases and J lost 0 bases. Germline V gene data show CDR1 as LGHDT and CDR2 as YNNKEL (reference sequence).

This clonotype was counted a few times. The chain carries TRBV7-9 and TRBJ2-1, with D possibly TRBD2 on 5 matching bases. V lost 5 bases and J 9 bases, leaving 20 bases between the germline ends. The CDR3 is made up of 15 amino acids. The germline CDR1 and CDR2 sequences are SEHNR and FQNEAQ (reference sequence). In DNA, the CDR3 is TGTGCCAGCAGCCCCCGGGATTACAGTCTTGGTGAGCAGTTCTTC. Residues: CASSPRDYSLGEQFF.

A few counts support this clonotype. The chain carries TRBV12-3 or TRBV12-4 and TRBJ2-1, with D uncertain. V was shortened by 1 base and J by 4 bases, with 5 bases between the two germline ends. The CDR3 totals 13 residues. The CDR3 DNA sequence: TGTGCCAGCAGTTTAGTGATTTACAATGAGCAGTTCTTC. Its protein product is CASSLVIYNEQFF.

This clonotype was detected a few times. The CDR3 DNA follows: TGTGCCAGCTCACGGGAACAAACGCAGCCCCAGCATTTT. This translates into CASSREQTQPQHF. The chain uses TRBV18 and TRBJ1-5; the D is unclear. The germline gives CDR1 KGHSH, CDR2 LQKENI. V lost 4 bases to trimming and J lost 7 bases, with 11 bases between them. The CDR3 sequence is 13 residues long. Together with reference TRBV18 and TRBJ1-5, the CDR3 gives the full variable domain: NAGVMQNPRHLVRRRGQEARLRCSPMKGHSHVYWYRQLPEEGLKFMVYLQKENIIDESGMPKERFSAEFPKEGPSILRIQQVVRGDSAAYFCASSREQTQPQHFGDGTRLSIL.

In its sample, this clonotype was seen a few times. CDR3 region: CASSFDRGTHNEQFF. CDR3 DNA sequence: TGTGCCAGCAGCTTTGACAGGGGCACCCACAATGAGCAGTTCTTC. The chain has TRBV7-2 and TRBJ2-1; 8 bases match TRBD1. V lost 3 bases to trimming and J lost 5 bases; unmatched junction nucleotides: 6. Germline assignment: CDR1 SGHTA and CDR2 FQGNSA. The CDR3 has 15 residues.

The rearrangement joins TRBV7-2 to TRBJ1-2, with D tentatively TRBD1 (5 bases). The CDR3 sequence is 14 residues long. Per the germline V gene, CDR1 is SGHTA and CDR2 is FQGNSA. V lost 0 bases, J lost 11 bases, and 16 bases lay in between. CDR3 coding DNA: TGTGCCAGCAGCTTAGCATCTCTATTCGGGGCTTACACCTTC. It encodes CASSLASLFGAYTF.

This clonotype was seen more than once but under ten times. V gene TRBV9 combines with J gene TRBJ2-2; D perhaps matches TRBD2 (6 bases). V was cut by 2 bases and J by 2 bases, with 10 bases left in between. The CDR3 runs 15 residues. In germline, CDR1 is SGDLS, CDR2 YYNGEE. The CDR3 coding sequence is TGTGCCAGCAGCGTTACCGGGACTAACACCGGGGAGCTGTTTTTT. Residues: CASSVTGTNTGELFF.

The V call is TRBV4-3, the J call TRBJ2-1; perhaps D is TRBD1 or TRBD2 (5 bases each). The CDR3 is 16 residues long. Trimming shortened V by 5 bases and J by 4 bases, and 18 bases separated the two germline ends. The germline CDR1 and CDR2 sequences are LGHNA and YSLEER. In DNA, the CDR3 is TGCGCCAGCAGCTCAGGGAGAGGAACGGGATACAATGAGCAGTTCTTC. Translation gives CASSSGRGTGYNEQFF.

In this sample, this clonotype turned up a few times. This chain links TRBV5-1 with TRBJ2-7; the match to TRBD1 covers 10 bases. Trimming cost V 9 bases and J 4 bases; bases outside gene matches: 10. From germline, CDR1 is SGHRS and CDR2 YFSETQ. CDR3 length: 14 amino acids. The CDR3 loop reads CATYQGQGNYEQYF. The CDR3, as DNA: TGCGCCACCTATCAGGGACAGGGGAATTACGAGCAGTACTTC.